This TCR beta chain was obtained from a study of CD8+ T cells in alopecia areata. Findings and caveats of the study: More clonal than normal scalp was lesional scalp, particularly alopecia totalis/universalis.

Treatment in this sample: oral pan-JAK inhibitor, 5-10 mg twice daily. Specimens obtained from alopecia areata patients comprised lesional scalp punch biopsies and peripheral blood. Trimming left V 0 bases short and J 3 bases short, with 12 bases between. CDR1 ENHRY and CDR2 SYGVKD come from the germline V gene. CDR3 length: 15 amino acids. Concerning this clone: The antigen remains unidentified.

Following RNA extraction, reverse transcription yielded cDNA that acted as the sequencing template. Data came from immunoSEQ multiplex PCR; TCRdb stores just in-frame clones and leaves some out. The sample lists roughly 98,000 clones, 50% to 75% occurring once. This clonotype was obtained from a human donor with alopecia areata. The specimen was CD8+ T cells sorted from blood, collected at week 4, from a patient treated with tofacitinib. J is TRBJ2-7 and V is TRBV10-3; D uncertain. As DNA, the CDR3 is TGTGCCATCAGTGAGTCGTTAGGTCAGAGCTACGAGCAGTACTTC. This translates into CAISESLGQSYEQYF.